Sequencing of this T cell receptor beta chain was carried out in a study of OX40 agonist ivuxolimab in advanced cancers. For the study at large: The mean age was approximately 60 years, ranging from 23 to 79, with 65% to 90% of participants male. General study points: Expanded clones belonging to CD8+ T cells outnumbered, on average, those of CD4+. In the 0.1 to 3.0 mg/kg range, CD4+ and CD8+ blood T cells had expanded clonally by week 6.

Germline V gene lookup returns CDR1 KGHSH and CDR2 LQKENI. The V gene lost 2 bases and the J gene lost 11 bases, with 7 bases spanning the gap. This CDR3 spans 11 amino acids. Measured with immunoSEQ multiplex PCR; TCRdb has only the in-frame clones, and not every one. The sample lists around 77,000 clones, roughly 85% occurring once. As to this clone: Its antigen is unknown.

The rearrangement joins TRBV18 to TRBJ2-1, with D hard to call. The sample consisted of CD4+ or CD8+ T cells sorted from blood, taken in a trial of the OX40 agonist ivuxolimab. This clonotype originated in an adult with an advanced solid tumor such as melanoma, head and neck, liver or kidney cancer. Written as DNA, the CDR3 is TGTGCCAGCTCACCAGAACTCCAGCAGTTCTTC. Amino acid sequence: CASSPELQQFF.